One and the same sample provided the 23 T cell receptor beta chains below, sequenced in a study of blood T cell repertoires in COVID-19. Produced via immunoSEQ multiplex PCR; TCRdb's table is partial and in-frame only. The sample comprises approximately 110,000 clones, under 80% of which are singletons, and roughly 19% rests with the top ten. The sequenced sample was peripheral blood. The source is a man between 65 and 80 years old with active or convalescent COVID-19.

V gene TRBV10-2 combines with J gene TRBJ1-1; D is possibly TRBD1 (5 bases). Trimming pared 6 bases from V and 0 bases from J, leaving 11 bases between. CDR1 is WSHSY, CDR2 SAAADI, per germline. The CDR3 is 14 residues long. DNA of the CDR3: TGCGCCAGCAGGGAGACAGTAATGAACACTGAAGCTTTCTTT. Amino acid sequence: CASRETVMNTEAFF.

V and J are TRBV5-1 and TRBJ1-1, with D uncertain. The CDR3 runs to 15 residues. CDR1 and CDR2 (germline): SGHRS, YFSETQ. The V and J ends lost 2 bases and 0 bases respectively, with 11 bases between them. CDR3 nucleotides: TGCGCCAGCAGCTTAATGAGTACGATGAACACTGAAGCTTTCTTT. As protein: CASSLMSTMNTEAFF.

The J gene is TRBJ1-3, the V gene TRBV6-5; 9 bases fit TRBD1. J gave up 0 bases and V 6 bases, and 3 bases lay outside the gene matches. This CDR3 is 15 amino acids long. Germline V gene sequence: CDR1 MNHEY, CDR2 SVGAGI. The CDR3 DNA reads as TGTGCCAGCAGGCGGGACAGGGACTCTGGAAACACCATATATTTT. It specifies CASRRDRDSGNTIYF.

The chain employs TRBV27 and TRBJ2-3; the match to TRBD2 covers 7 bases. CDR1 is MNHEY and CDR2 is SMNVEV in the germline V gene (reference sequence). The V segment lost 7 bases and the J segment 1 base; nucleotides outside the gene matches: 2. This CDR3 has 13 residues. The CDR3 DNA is TGTGCCAGCATGCTAGCGGGCACAGATACGCAGTATTTT. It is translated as CASMLAGTDTQYF.

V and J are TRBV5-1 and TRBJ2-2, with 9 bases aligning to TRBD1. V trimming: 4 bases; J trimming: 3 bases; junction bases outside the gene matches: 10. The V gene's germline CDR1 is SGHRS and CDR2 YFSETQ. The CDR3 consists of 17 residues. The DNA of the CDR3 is TGCGCCAGCAGCCCAACCGGACAGGGGCTACACACCGGGGAGCTGTTTTTT. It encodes CASSPTGQGLHTGELFF. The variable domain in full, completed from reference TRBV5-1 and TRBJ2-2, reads KAGVTQTPRYLIKTRGQQVTLSCSPISGHRSVSWYQQTPGQGLQFLFEYFSETQRNKGNFPGRFSGRQFSNSRSEMNVSTLELGDSALYLCASSPTGQGLHTGELFFGEGSRLTVL.

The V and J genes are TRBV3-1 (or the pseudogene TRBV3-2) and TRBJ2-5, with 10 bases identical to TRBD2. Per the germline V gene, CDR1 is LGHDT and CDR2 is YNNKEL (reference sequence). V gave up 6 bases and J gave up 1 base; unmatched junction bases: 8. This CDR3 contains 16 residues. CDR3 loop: CASSFTSGALQETQYF. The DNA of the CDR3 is TGTGCCAGCAGTTTCACTAGCGGGGCACTCCAAGAGACCCAGTACTTC.

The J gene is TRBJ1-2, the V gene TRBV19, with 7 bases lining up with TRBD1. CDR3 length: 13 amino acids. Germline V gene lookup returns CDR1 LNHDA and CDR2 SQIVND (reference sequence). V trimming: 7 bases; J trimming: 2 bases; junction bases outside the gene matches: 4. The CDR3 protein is CASTQGGNYGYTF. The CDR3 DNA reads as TGTGCCAGTACACAAGGGGGCAACTATGGCTACACCTTC.

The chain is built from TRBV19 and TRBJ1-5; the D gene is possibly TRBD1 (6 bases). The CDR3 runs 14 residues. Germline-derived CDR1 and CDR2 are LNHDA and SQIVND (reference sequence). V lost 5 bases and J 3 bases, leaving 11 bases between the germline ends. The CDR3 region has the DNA TGTGCCAGTAGTGCCCAGGGGTTCAATCAGCCCCAGCATTTT. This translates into CASSAQGFNQPQHF. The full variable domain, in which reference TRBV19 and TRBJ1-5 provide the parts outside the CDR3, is DGGITQSPKYLFRKEGQNVTLSCEQNLNHDAMYWYRQDPGQGLRLIYYSQIVNDFQKGDIAEGYSVSREKKESFPLTVTSAQKNPTAFYLCASSAQGFNQPQHFGDGTRLSIL.

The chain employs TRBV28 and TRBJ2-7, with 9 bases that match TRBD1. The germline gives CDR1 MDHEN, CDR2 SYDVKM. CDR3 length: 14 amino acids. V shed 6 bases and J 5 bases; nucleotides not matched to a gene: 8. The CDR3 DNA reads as TGTGCCAGCAGCCAACAGGACAGGGGACACGAGCAGTACTTC. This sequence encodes CASSQQDRGHEQYF. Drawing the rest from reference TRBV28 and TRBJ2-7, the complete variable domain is DVKVTQSSRYLVKRTGEKVFLECVQDMDHENMFWYRQDPGLGLRLIYFSYDVKMKEKGDIPEGYSVSREKKERFSLILESASTNQTSMYLCASSQQDRGHEQYFGPGTRLTVT.

CDR3 protein: CASSPGTGGSFYNEQFF. The CDR3 DNA reads as TGTGCCAGCAGTCCCGGGACAGGGGGCTCCTTCTACAATGAGCAGTTCTTC. The V and J genes are TRBV2 and TRBJ2-1; TRBD1 matches at 12 bases. The CDR3 has 17 amino acids. Germline values: CDR1 SNHLY, CDR2 FYNNEI. With V trimmed by 5 bases and J by 3 bases, 8 bases remained unmatched.

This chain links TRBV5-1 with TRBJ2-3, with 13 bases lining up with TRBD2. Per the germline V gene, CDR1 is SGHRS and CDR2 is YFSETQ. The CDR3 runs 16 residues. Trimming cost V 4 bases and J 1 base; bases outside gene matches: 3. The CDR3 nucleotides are TGCGCCAGCAGCACGGGGACTAGCGGGGGCACAGATACGCAGTATTTT. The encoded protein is CASSTGTSGGTDTQYF. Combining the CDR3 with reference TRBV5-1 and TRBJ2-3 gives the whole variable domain KAGVTQTPRYLIKTRGQQVTLSCSPISGHRSVSWYQQTPGQGLQFLFEYFSETQRNKGNFPGRFSGRQFSNSRSEMNVSTLELGDSALYLCASSTGTSGGTDTQYFGPGTRLTVL.

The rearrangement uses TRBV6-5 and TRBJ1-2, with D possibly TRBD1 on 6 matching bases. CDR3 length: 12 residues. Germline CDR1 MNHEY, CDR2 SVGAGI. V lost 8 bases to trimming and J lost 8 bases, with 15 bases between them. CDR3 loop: CASGIRGRGYTF. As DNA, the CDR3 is TGTGCCAGCGGCATCAGGGGCCGGGGCTACACCTTC.

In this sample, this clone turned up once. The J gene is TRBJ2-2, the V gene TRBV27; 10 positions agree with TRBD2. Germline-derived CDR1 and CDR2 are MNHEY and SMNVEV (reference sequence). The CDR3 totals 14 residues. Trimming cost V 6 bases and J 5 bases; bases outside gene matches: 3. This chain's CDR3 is CASRGLASTGELFF. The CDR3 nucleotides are TGTGCCAGCAGGGGACTAGCGAGTACCGGGGAGCTGTTTTTT.

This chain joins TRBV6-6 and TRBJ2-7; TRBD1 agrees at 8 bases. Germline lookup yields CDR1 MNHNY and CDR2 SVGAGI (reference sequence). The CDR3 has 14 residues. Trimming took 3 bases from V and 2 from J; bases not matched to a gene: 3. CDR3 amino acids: CASSYGDRTYEQYF. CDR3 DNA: TGTGCCAGCAGTTATGGGGACAGGACCTACGAGCAGTACTTC.

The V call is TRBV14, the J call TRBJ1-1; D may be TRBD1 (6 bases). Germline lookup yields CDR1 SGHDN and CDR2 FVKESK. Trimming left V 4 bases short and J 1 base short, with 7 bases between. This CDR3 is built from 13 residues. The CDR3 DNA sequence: TGTGCCAGCAGCCGACAGGAGAACACTGAAGCTTTCTTT. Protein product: CASSRQENTEAFF.

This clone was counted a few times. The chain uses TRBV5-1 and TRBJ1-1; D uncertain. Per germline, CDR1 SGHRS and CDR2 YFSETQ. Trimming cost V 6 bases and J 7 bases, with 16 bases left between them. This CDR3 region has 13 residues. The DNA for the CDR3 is TGCGCCAGCATTGAGACAAACAATAATGAAGCTTTCTTT. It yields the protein CASIETNNNEAFF.

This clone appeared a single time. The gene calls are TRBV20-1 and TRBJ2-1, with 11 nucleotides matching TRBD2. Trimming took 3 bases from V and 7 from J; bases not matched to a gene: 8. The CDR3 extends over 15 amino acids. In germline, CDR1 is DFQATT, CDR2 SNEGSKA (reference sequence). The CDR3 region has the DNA TGCAGTGCTAGTTCCCTAGCGGGAGGACGTAATGAGCAGTTCTTC. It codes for CSASSLAGGRNEQFF.

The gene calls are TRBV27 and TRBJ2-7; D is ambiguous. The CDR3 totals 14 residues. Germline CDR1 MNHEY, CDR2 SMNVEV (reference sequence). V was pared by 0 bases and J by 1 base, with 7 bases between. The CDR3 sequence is CASSLSSISYEQYF. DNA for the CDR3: TGTGCCAGCAGTTTATCATCTATTTCCTACGAGCAGTACTTC.

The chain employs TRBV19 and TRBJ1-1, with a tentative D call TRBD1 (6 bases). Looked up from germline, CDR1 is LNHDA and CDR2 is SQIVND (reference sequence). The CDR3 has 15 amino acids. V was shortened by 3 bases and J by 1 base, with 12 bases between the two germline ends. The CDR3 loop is CASSMVQGGNTEAFF. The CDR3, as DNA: TGTGCCAGTAGTATGGTACAGGGCGGGAACACTGAAGCTTTCTTT.

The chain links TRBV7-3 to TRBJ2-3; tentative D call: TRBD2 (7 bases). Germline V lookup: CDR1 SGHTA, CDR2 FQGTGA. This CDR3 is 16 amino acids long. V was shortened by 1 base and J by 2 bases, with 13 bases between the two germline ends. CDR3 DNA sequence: TGTGCCAGCAGCTTAAATCGGGCGGGGGCCACAGATACGCAGTATTTT. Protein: CASSLNRAGATDTQYF.

CDR3 protein: CASSLGENTEAFF. Here the CDR3 DNA reads TGCGCCAGCAGCTTGGGAGAGAACACTGAAGCTTTCTTT. This rearrangement joins TRBV5-1 to TRBJ1-1; the D is unclear. The V and J ends lost 0 bases and 1 base respectively, with 4 bases between them. Germline V CDR1 and CDR2: SGHRS, YFSETQ. CDR3 size: 13 residues.

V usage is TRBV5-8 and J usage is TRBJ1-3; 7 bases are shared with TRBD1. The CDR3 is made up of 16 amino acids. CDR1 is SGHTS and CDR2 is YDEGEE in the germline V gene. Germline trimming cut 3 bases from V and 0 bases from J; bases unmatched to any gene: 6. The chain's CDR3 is CASSWGQWVSGNTIYF. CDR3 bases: TGTGCCAGCAGCTGGGGACAGTGGGTCTCTGGAAACACCATATATTTT.

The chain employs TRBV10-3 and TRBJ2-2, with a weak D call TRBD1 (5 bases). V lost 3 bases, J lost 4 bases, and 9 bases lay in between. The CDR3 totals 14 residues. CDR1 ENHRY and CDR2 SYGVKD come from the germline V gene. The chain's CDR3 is CAISDQQATGELFF. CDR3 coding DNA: TGTGCCATCAGTGACCAACAGGCCACCGGGGAGCTGTTTTTT.